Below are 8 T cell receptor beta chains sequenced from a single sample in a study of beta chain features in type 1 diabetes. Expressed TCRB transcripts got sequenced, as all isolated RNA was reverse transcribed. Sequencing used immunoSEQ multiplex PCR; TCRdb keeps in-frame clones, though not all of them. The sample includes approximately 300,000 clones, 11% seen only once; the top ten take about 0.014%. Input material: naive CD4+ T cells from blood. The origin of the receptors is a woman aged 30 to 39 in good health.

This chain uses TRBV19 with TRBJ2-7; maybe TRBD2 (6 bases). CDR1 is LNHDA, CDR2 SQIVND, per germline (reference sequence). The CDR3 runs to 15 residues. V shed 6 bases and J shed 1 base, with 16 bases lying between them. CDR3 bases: TGTGCCAGTAGCAACGGGAGAACGGGGTCCTACGAGCAGTACTTC. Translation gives CASSNGRTGSYEQYF.

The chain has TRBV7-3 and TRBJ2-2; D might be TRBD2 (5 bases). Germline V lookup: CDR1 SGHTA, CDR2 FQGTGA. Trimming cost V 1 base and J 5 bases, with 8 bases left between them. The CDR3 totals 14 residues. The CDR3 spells CASSLNGETGELFF. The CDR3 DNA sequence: TGTGCCAGCAGCTTAAACGGGGAGACCGGGGAGCTGTTTTTT.

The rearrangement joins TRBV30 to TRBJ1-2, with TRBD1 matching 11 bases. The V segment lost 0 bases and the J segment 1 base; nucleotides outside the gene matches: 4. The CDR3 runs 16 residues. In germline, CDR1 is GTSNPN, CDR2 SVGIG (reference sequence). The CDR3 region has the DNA TGTGCCTGGAGTGTACTTGGGACAGGGGGTAACTATGGCTACACCTTC. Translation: CAWSVLGTGGNYGYTF.

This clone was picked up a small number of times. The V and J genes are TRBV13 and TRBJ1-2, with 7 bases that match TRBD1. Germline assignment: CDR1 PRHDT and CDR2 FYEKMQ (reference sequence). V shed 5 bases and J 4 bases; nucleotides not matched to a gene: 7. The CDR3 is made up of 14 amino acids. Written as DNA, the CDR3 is TGTGCCAGCAGCCCTAGGGACAGAGCCTATGGCTACACCTTC. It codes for CASSPRDRAYGYTF. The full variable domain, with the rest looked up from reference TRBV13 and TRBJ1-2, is AAGVIQSPRHLIKEKRETATLKCYPIPRHDTVYWYQQGPGQDPQFLISFYEKMQSDKGSIPDRFSAQQFSDYHSELNMSSLELGDSALYFCASSPRDRAYGYTFGSGTRLTVV.

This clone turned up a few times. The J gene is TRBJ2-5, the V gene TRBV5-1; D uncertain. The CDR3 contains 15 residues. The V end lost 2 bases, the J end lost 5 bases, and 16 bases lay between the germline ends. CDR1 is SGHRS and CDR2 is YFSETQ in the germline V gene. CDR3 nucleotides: TGCGCCAGCAGCTTAACGCCAGCACAGAAGGAGACCCAGTACTTC. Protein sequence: CASSLTPAQKETQYF.

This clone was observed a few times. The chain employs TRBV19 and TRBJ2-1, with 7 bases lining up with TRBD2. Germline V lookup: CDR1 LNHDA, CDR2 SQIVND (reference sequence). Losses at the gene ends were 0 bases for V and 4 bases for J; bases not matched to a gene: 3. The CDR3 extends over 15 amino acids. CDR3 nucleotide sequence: TGTGCCAGTAGTATAGAGGCGGGAGAGTACAATGAGCAGTTCTTC. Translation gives CASSIEAGEYNEQFF.

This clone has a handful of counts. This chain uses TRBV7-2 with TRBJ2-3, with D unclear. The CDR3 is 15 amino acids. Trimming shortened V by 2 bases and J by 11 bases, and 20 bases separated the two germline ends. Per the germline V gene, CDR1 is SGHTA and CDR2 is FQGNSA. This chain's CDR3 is CASSLLPNLLIKQYF. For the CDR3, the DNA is TGTGCCAGCAGCTTATTACCTAACCTTTTAATAAAGCAGTATTTT.

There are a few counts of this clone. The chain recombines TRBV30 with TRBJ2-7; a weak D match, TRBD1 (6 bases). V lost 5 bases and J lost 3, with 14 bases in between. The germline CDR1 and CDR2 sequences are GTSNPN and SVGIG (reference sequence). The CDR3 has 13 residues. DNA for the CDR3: TGTGCCTGGGATTTCCGGGACAACTACGAGCAGTACTTC. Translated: CAWDFRDNYEQYF.